These T cell receptor beta chains were read from a single sample in a study of T cell responses to AZD1222 COVID-19 vaccine. Measured with immunoSEQ multiplex PCR; TCRdb has only the in-frame clones, and not every one. The sample yields roughly 93,000 clones, 80% to 90% seen once. The input for sequencing was peripheral blood, taken on day 0 of AZD1222 vaccination. These receptors were taken from an adult in good health. Each CDR3 is given with its conserved first and last residue. The order of the fields is CDR3 protein, CDR3 DNA, clone size, J gene, V gene, D gene. A D gene is named only where the DNA matches it firmly. Expanded clones are given a class, and other clones once, few, many or no size at all.

cdr3_aa: CASGFFMAVAMGSNTYNEQFF
cdr3_nt: TGTGCTAGTGGTTTCTTTATGGCGGTCGCAATGGGCTCTAATACCTACAATGAGCAGTTCTTC
clone_size: -
j_call: TRBJ2-1
v_call: TRBV12-5
d_call: -

cdr3_aa: CASSPAGTGEKLFF
cdr3_nt: TGTGCCAGCAGCCCCGCAGGGACGGGTGAAAAACTGTTTTTT
clone_size: -
j_call: TRBJ1-4
v_call: TRBV3-1/TRBV3-2
d_call: -

cdr3_aa: CASSLIGLATENEQFF
cdr3_nt: TGTGCCAGCAGCTTAATAGGACTAGCAACGGAGAATGAGCAGTTCTTC
clone_size: -
j_call: TRBJ2-1
v_call: TRBV11-2
d_call: TRBD2

cdr3_aa: CASSQGREVGGYTF
cdr3_nt: TGTGCCAGCAGCCAAGGGAGGGAGGTTGGGGGCTACACCTTC
clone_size: -
j_call: TRBJ1-2
v_call: TRBV3-1/TRBV3-2
d_call: -

cdr3_aa: CASSTQLPGQNEKLFF
cdr3_nt: TGTGCCAGCAGCACTCAGCTACCGGGACAGAATGAAAAACTGTTTTTT
clone_size: -
j_call: TRBJ1-4
v_call: TRBV7-9
d_call: TRBD1

cdr3_aa: CASSRTRANVLTF
cdr3_nt: TGTGCCAGCAGCCGGACAAGGGCCAACGTCCTGACTTTC
clone_size: -
j_call: TRBJ2-6
v_call: TRBV5-8
d_call: -

cdr3_aa: CASSLGHEQYF
cdr3_nt: TGCGCCAGCAGCTTGGGGCACGAGCAGTACTTC
clone_size: -
j_call: TRBJ2-7
v_call: TRBV5-1
d_call: -

cdr3_aa: CASSLDLANTGELFF
cdr3_nt: TGTGCCAGCAGCTTGGACTTGGCGAACACCGGGGAGCTGTTTTTT
clone_size: -
j_call: TRBJ2-2
v_call: TRBV5-5
d_call: -

cdr3_aa: CASSYSGPYEQYF
cdr3_nt: TGTGCCAGCAGTTATAGCGGGCCCTACGAGCAGTACTTC
clone_size: -
j_call: TRBJ2-7
v_call: TRBV6-2/TRBV6-3
d_call: TRBD2

cdr3_aa: CASSFWGPSNQPQHF
cdr3_nt: TGTGCCAGCAGTTTTTGGGGGCCTAGCAATCAGCCCCAGCATTTT
clone_size: -
j_call: TRBJ1-5
v_call: TRBV2
d_call: -

cdr3_aa: CASSKPLCGGLSGANVLTF
cdr3_nt: TGTGCCAGCAGCAAACCCCTTTGCGGGGGACTCTCTGGGGCCAACGTCCTGACTTTC
clone_size: -
j_call: TRBJ2-6
v_call: TRBV21-1
d_call: -

cdr3_aa: CASSHSPLGQAVYGYTF
cdr3_nt: TGTGCCAGCAGTCACAGCCCCCTCGGACAGGCGGTCTATGGCTACACCTTC
clone_size: -
j_call: TRBJ1-2
v_call: TRBV27
d_call: TRBD1

cdr3_aa: CAGGDRYGYTF
cdr3_nt: TGTGCCGGGGGAGACCGGTATGGCTACACCTTC
clone_size: few
j_call: TRBJ1-2
v_call: TRBV5-4
d_call: -

cdr3_aa: CASSLASLSTDTQYF
cdr3_nt: TGTGCCAGCAGCTTAGCTAGCCTTAGCACAGATACGCAGTATTTT
clone_size: once
j_call: TRBJ2-3
v_call: TRBV7-2
d_call: -

cdr3_aa: CASSILGAAEQFF
cdr3_nt: TGTGCCAGTAGTATACTGGGGGCCGCTGAGCAGTTCTTC
clone_size: -
j_call: TRBJ2-1
v_call: TRBV19
d_call: -

cdr3_aa: CASSQIRDYSPLHF
cdr3_nt: TGTGCCAGCAGCCAGATCCGGGACTATTCACCCCTCCACTTT
clone_size: -
j_call: TRBJ1-6
v_call: TRBV7-9
d_call: -

cdr3_aa: CASSLRQTNYGYTF
cdr3_nt: TGTGCCAGCAGCTTGCGACAGACTAACTATGGCTACACCTTC
clone_size: -
j_call: TRBJ1-2
v_call: TRBV5-8
d_call: -

cdr3_aa: CAWSLAGLHNYGYTF
cdr3_nt: TGTGCCTGGAGTTTGGCCGGACTTCATAACTATGGCTACACCTTC
clone_size: few
j_call: TRBJ1-2
v_call: TRBV30
d_call: -

cdr3_aa: CASVKAGVQETQYF
cdr3_nt: TGTGCCAGCGTAAAAGCGGGGGTACAAGAGACCCAGTACTTC
clone_size: -
j_call: TRBJ2-5
v_call: TRBV7-8
d_call: TRBD2

cdr3_aa: CASSLGRDNEQFF
cdr3_nt: TGCGCCAGCAGCTTGGGACGGGACAATGAGCAGTTCTTC
clone_size: -
j_call: TRBJ2-1
v_call: TRBV5-1
d_call: -

cdr3_aa: CASGLVDRSSSYEQYF
cdr3_nt: TGTGCTAGTGGTTTGGTAGACAGGTCAAGCTCCTACGAGCAGTACTTC
clone_size: -
j_call: TRBJ2-7
v_call: TRBV12-5
d_call: -

cdr3_aa: CASRRLAGNTGELFF
cdr3_nt: TGTGCCAGCAGGCGTCTAGCGGGGAACACCGGGGAGCTGTTTTTT
clone_size: -
j_call: TRBJ2-2
v_call: TRBV6-5
d_call: TRBD2

cdr3_aa: CAWTWSTEAFF
cdr3_nt: TGTGCCTGGACATGGAGTACTGAAGCTTTCTTT
clone_size: -
j_call: TRBJ1-1
v_call: TRBV30
d_call: -

cdr3_aa: CAWADPPKEQFF
cdr3_nt: TGTGCCTGGGCCGACCCGCCTAAAGAGCAGTTCTTC
clone_size: -
j_call: TRBJ2-1
v_call: TRBV30
d_call: -

cdr3_aa: CAWSVVGLGEAFF
cdr3_nt: TGTGCCTGGAGTGTAGTAGGGTTGGGTGAAGCTTTCTTT
clone_size: -
j_call: TRBJ1-1
v_call: TRBV30
d_call: -

cdr3_aa: CASSRTEQFF
cdr3_nt: TGTGCCAGTAGCAGGACTGAGCAGTTCTTC
clone_size: -
j_call: TRBJ2-1
v_call: TRBV19
d_call: -

cdr3_aa: CASSLALRGVNEKLFF
cdr3_nt: TGTGCCAGCAGCTTGGCTTTGAGGGGTGTTAATGAAAAACTGTTTTTT
clone_size: -
j_call: TRBJ1-4
v_call: TRBV5-8
d_call: -

cdr3_aa: CASSLVQGHEQYF
cdr3_nt: TGTGCCAGCAGCTTGGTGCAGGGCCACGAGCAGTACTTC
clone_size: -
j_call: TRBJ2-7
v_call: TRBV5-6
d_call: -

cdr3_aa: CASSLTGRTTGELFF
cdr3_nt: TGTGCCAGCAGCTTGACAGGCAGAACCACCGGGGAGCTGTTTTTT
clone_size: -
j_call: TRBJ2-2
v_call: TRBV5-6
d_call: -

cdr3_aa: CASSFQGGPGRVAFF
cdr3_nt: TGTGCCAGTTCTTTTCAGGGGGGTCCAGGGAGGGTAGCTTTCTTT
clone_size: -
j_call: TRBJ1-1
v_call: TRBV7-8
d_call: TRBD1

cdr3_aa: CASSYGGGGSPQHF
cdr3_nt: TGTGCCAGCAGTTACGGGGGAGGAGGTTCGCCCCAGCATTTT
clone_size: -
j_call: TRBJ1-5
v_call: TRBV6-2/TRBV6-3
d_call: -

cdr3_aa: CASSHDRNTEAFF
cdr3_nt: TGTGCCAGCAGCCATGACAGAAACACTGAAGCTTTCTTT
clone_size: -
j_call: TRBJ1-1
v_call: TRBV16
d_call: -

cdr3_aa: CASNQLMTGISYEQYF
cdr3_nt: TGTGCCAGCAATCAATTAATGACAGGGATTTCGTACGAGCAGTACTTC
clone_size: -
j_call: TRBJ2-7
v_call: TRBV28
d_call: TRBD1

cdr3_aa: CASSQDGQGNSPLHF
cdr3_nt: TGTGCCAGCAGCCAAGATGGCCAGGGGAATTCACCCCTCCACTTT
clone_size: -
j_call: TRBJ1-6
v_call: TRBV3-1/TRBV3-2
d_call: -

cdr3_aa: CSGRIGGPPNTEAFF
cdr3_nt: TGCAGCGGGCGGATAGGGGGCCCACCGAACACTGAAGCTTTCTTT
clone_size: -
j_call: TRBJ1-1
v_call: TRBV29-1
d_call: TRBD1

cdr3_aa: CASGATGNYGYTF
cdr3_nt: TGTGCCTCGGGGGCGACCGGTAACTATGGCTACACCTTC
clone_size: -
j_call: TRBJ1-2
v_call: TRBV15
d_call: -

cdr3_aa: CATSALGWAEQYF
cdr3_nt: TGTGCCACCAGTGCTTTAGGGTGGGCCGAGCAGTACTTC
clone_size: -
j_call: TRBJ2-7
v_call: TRBV24-1
d_call: -

cdr3_aa: CAITGGISGANVLTF
cdr3_nt: TGTGCCATCACAGGGGGCATCTCTGGGGCCAACGTCCTGACTTTC
clone_size: -
j_call: TRBJ2-6
v_call: TRBV10-3
d_call: TRBD1

cdr3_aa: CASSNTGDRADEQFF
cdr3_nt: TGCGCCAGCAGCAACACCGGCGACAGGGCGGATGAGCAGTTCTTC
clone_size: -
j_call: TRBJ2-1
v_call: TRBV5-1
d_call: TRBD1

cdr3_aa: CASSPTAPNSPLHF
cdr3_nt: TGTGCCAGCAGCCCGACAGCTCCTAATTCACCCCTCCACTTT
clone_size: -
j_call: TRBJ1-6
v_call: TRBV7-9
d_call: -

cdr3_aa: CASSLGGPSTDTQYF
cdr3_nt: TGTGCCAGCAGCTTGGGTGGGCCAAGCACAGATACGCAGTATTTT
clone_size: -
j_call: TRBJ2-3
v_call: TRBV5-5
d_call: -

cdr3_aa: CASSPLAGGGELFF
cdr3_nt: TGTGCCAGCAGCCCCCTAGCGGGGGGTGGGGAGCTGTTTTTT
clone_size: -
j_call: TRBJ2-2
v_call: TRBV3-1/TRBV3-2
d_call: TRBD2

cdr3_aa: CVAAGGTEAFF
cdr3_nt: TGTGTCGCTGCAGGGGGCACTGAAGCTTTCTTT
clone_size: -
j_call: TRBJ1-1
v_call: TRBV2
d_call: TRBD1

cdr3_aa: CASSHTGYLTEAFF
cdr3_nt: TGTGCCAGCAGCCACACAGGGTATTTAACTGAAGCTTTCTTT
clone_size: -
j_call: TRBJ1-1
v_call: TRBV3-1/TRBV3-2
d_call: -

cdr3_aa: CATSDSRVGLATGELFF
cdr3_nt: TGTGCCACCAGTGATTCCCGAGTGGGTCTAGCCACCGGGGAGCTGTTTTTT
clone_size: -
j_call: TRBJ2-2
v_call: TRBV24-1
d_call: -

cdr3_aa: CASSPWSSGHFSDTQYF
cdr3_nt: TGTGCCAGCAGTCCCTGGAGTAGCGGGCATTTCTCAGATACGCAGTATTTT
clone_size: few
j_call: TRBJ2-3
v_call: TRBV27
d_call: TRBD2

cdr3_aa: CASEQGLPLEAFF
cdr3_nt: TGTGCCAGCGAACAGGGGCTCCCCCTCGAAGCTTTCTTT
clone_size: -
j_call: TRBJ1-1
v_call: TRBV6-5
d_call: TRBD1

cdr3_aa: CASSGLAGGPQFF
cdr3_nt: TGTGCCAGCAGCGGACTAGCGGGAGGGCCCCAGTTCTTC
clone_size: -
j_call: TRBJ2-1
v_call: TRBV9
d_call: TRBD2

cdr3_aa: CASSSVRQVDEQFF
cdr3_nt: TGTGCCAGCAGTTCAGTGCGTCAGGTCGATGAGCAGTTCTTC
clone_size: -
j_call: TRBJ2-1
v_call: TRBV7-2
d_call: -